This section outlines one T cell receptor beta chain sequence together with its context. Its antigen remains unknown. Germline trimming cut 6 bases from V and 12 bases from J; bases unmatched to any gene: 23. CDR1 and CDR2 from the germline V gene are SGHDT and YYEEEE. The CDR3 covers 16 residues. The source of the sample is a study of cytomegalovirus exposure and HLA in healthy donors. The primer mix had 60 Vbeta and 13 Jbeta primers. Data came from immunoSEQ multiplex PCR; TCRdb stores just in-frame clones and leaves some out. The profile shows 150,000 to 200,000 clones, around nine tenths of them singletons. Whole-study findings and limits: The study assumed roughly uniform donor sequencing depth for presence/absence analyses.

The specimen sequenced was PBMCs. The chain links TRBV5-6 to TRBJ2-7; 8 bases align to TRBD1. This TCR derives from a woman between 18 and 29 years old in good health and CMV-seronegative. CDR3 DNA sequence: TGTGCCAGCATCGGAGGTAACGAGACAGGGGAAGAAAGGTGGTACTTC. Its translation is CASIGGNETGEERWYF.